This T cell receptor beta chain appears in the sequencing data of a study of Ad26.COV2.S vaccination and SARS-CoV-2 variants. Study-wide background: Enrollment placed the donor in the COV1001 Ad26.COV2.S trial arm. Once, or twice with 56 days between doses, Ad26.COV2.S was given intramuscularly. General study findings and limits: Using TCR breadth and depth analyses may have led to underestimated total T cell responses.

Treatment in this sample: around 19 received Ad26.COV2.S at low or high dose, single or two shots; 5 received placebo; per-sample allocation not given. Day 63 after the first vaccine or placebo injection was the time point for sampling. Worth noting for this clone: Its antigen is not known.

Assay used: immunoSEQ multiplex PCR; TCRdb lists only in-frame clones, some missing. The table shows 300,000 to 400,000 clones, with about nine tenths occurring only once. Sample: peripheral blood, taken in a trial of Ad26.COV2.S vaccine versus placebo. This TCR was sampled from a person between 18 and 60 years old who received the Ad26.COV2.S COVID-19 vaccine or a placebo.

The chain's CDR3 is CASSLLLGQGLGLSEAFF. The CDR3, as DNA: TGTGCCAGCAGCTTACTACTAGGACAGGGCCTAGGGCTTTCTGAAGCTTTCTTT. The chain links TRBV13 to TRBJ1-1; 8 bases are a match to TRBD1. Germline values: CDR1 PRHDT, CDR2 FYEKMQ (reference sequence). This CDR3 is built from 18 residues. The junction had 17 bases not matched to a gene; V was cut back by 2 bases and J by 6 bases.